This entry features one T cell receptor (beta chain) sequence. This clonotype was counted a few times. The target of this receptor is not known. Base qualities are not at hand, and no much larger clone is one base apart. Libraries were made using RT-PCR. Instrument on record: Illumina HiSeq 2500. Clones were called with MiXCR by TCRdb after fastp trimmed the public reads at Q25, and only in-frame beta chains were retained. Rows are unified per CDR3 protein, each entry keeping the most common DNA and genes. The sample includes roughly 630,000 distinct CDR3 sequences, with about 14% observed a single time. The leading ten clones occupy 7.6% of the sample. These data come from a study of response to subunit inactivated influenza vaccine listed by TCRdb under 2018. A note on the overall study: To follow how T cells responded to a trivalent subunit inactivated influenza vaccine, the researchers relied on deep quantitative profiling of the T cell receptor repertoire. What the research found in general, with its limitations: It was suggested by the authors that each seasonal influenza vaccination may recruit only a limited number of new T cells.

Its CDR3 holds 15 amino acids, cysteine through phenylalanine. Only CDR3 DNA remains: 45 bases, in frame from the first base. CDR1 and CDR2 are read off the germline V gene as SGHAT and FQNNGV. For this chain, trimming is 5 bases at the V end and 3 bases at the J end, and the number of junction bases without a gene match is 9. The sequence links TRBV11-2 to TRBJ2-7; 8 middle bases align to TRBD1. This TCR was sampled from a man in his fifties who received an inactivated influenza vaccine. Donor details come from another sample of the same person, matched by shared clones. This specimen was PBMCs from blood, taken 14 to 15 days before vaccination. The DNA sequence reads TGTGCCAGCAGCAGCAGGGGGCGAAACGTCTACGAGCAGTACTTC. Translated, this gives CASSSRGRNVYEQYF.